This T cell receptor beta chain stems from a study of siplizumab effects on memory and regulatory T cells (dated by TCRdb to between 2018 and 2020). Background on the whole study: The effect of the anti-CD2 antibody siplizumab on alloreactive T-cell subsets was examined in allogeneic mixed lymphocyte reactions constructed from human PBMCs. General study outcomes and caveats: A naive or memory phenotype could not be assigned to roughly 80-97% of proliferating CD4+ or CD8+ clones. Whether proliferating Tregs from siplizumab cultures actually had suppressive function was not functionally confirmed. Compared with memory T cells, unstimulated naive T cells appeared more diverse, and naive cells seemed to make a substantial contribution to the alloresponse. Among mappable alloreactive CD4+ clones, an average Treg-derived fraction of roughly 70% was observed with siplizumab, compared with less than 35% in control reactions. Siplizumab significantly reduced the cumulative frequency of alloreactive sequences traceable to unstimulated CD4+ memory T cells. Sequences below about 10^-5 frequency were poorly captured, so only a minor fraction of alloreactive clones could be mapped to unstimulated subsets.

Sorted unstimulated T cells and proliferating T cells recovered from mixed lymphocyte reactions underwent TCRbeta CDR3 sequencing. Fresh whole blood from nine to eleven HLA-typed healthy donors served as the source for isolating PBMCs. Unstimulated CD4+ non-regulatory T cells were FACS-sorted to map the origin of alloreactive clones. The germline V gene sets CDR1 to SNHLY and CDR2 to FYNNEI. V sheds 6 bases and J sheds 5 bases, leaving 19 bases between their ends. The CDR3 runs 15 amino acids, cysteine and phenylalanine included. The DNA shown is the 45-base CDR3, in frame from base 1. Library preparation employed the immunoSEQ multiplex PCR assay. Some 1.1 x 10^5 TCR templates per sample were assayed by the deep sequencing platform. Genomic DNA extracted from sorted T cells was used for TCRbeta CDR3 sequencing. The source study handled its data this way. Clonal analysis of TCRbeta CDR3 data was done in the R programming language. Unstimulated samples were compared with post-reaction CFSE-low samples to define alloreactive CD4+ and CD8+ clones. Regulatory or non-regulatory origin was assigned to alloreactive CD4+ clones by matching of sequences to sorted unstimulated Treg and non-Treg repertoires. This is the immuneACCESS table as TCRdb keeps it, with only in-frame sequences that have V and J called. A part of the clones is gone; compared with another copy, unresolved V genes explain less than half, and the rest is unexplained. V and J calls and clone size are those listed in that table; D and trimming were worked out from the DNA. A total of around 110,000 clones appear in this sample, roughly 94% of them only once. The ten largest clones take up roughly 1.7% of the sample.

Concerning this clone: Which antigen it targets is not known. No base qualities exist here, and no much larger clone lies one base off it.

The rearrangement combines TRBV2 with TRBJ1-2, and the D gene may be TRBD1, 5 bases matching. The receptor comes from a human donor in good health. Sequencing was carried out using non-Treg CD4+ T cells sorted from blood. What this sample's cell subset or site label stands for: FACS-sorted unstimulated CD4+ non-regulatory T cells. The CDR3 region has the sequence CASSVRSGGLYGYTF. The sequenced DNA: TGTGCCAGCAGCGTCCGGTCCGGGGGACTTTATGGCTACACCTTC.